This is a list of T cell receptor beta chains from one sample in a study of T cell responses to AZD1222 COVID-19 vaccine. This table comes from immunoSEQ multiplex PCR, and its TCRdb copy is limited to in-frame clones, with some not included. The sample holds roughly 120,000 clones, 80% to 90% seen once. This sample comprised peripheral blood, obtained on day 0 of MenACWY control vaccination. The source of these receptors is an adult in good health. The CDR3 runs from the conserved cysteine through the conserved F or W. The D gene is left open where the match is weak. Only some rows state a clone size, as once, few, many or a class for expanded clones.

NA TRBJ2-7 TRBV7-9 TRBD2 TGTGCCAGCAGCCCGACTAGCGGTACGGAGGAGCAGTACTTC CASSPTSGTEEQYF
NA TRBJ2-7 TRBV20-1 NA TGCAGTGCCTCTGAGGCCTACGAGCAGTACTTC CSASEAYEQYF
NA TRBJ1-5 TRBV11-2 NA TGTGCCAGCAGCTTACTGGGACAGCCCCAGCATTTT CASSLLGQPQHF
NA TRBJ1-4 TRBV28 TRBD1 TGTGCCAGCCGCCGACTCCGGGACAGGGTTGAAAAACTGTTTTTT CASRRLRDRVEKLFF
NA TRBJ2-1 TRBV4-1 TRBD2 TGCGCCAGCAGCCAAACGACTAGCGGCCGGGAGGAGCAGTTCTTC CASSQTTSGREEQFF
NA TRBJ1-2 TRBV6-5 NA TGTGCCAGCAGTTACTCTGCCCGATCGGGGATGAGCTACACCTTC CASSYSARSGMSYTF
NA TRBJ2-2 TRBV4-1 TRBD2 TGCGCCAGCAGCCAAGATCGCCTAGCGGGCATAGCGGGAGGGCCCAGGGGCGGGGAGCTGTTTTTT CASSQDRLAGIAGGPRGGELFF
once TRBJ2-5 TRBV28 NA TGTGCCAGCAGACTACCCGCCGGCGAGACCCAGTACTTC CASRLPAGETQYF
once TRBJ2-2 TRBV7-8 TRBD2 TGTGCCAGCAGAGCGGGACTAGTTGTCCTCGGGGAGCTGTTTTTT CASRAGLVVLGELFF
NA TRBJ2-1 TRBV28 TRBD1 TGTGCCAGCAGTTCCGGGGCAGGGGGCTCCTACAATGAGCAGTTCTTC CASSSGAGGSYNEQFF
NA TRBJ2-3 TRBV5-1 NA TGCGCCAGCAGCTTAGAAGGGAACACAGATACGCAGTATTTT CASSLEGNTDTQYF
NA TRBJ2-1 TRBV2 NA TGTGCCAGCAGTGAGGGGGATGAGCAGTTCTTC CASSEGDEQFF
NA TRBJ2-3 TRBV2 NA TGTGCCCTCACAGATACGCAGTATTTT CALTDTQYF
NA TRBJ1-1 TRBV28 NA TGTGCCAGCAGGGGGTTCACTGAAGCTTTCTTT CASRGFTEAFF
NA TRBJ1-2 TRBV2 TRBD1 TGTGCCAGCAGGCAGGGGGAAGTAGGCTATGGCTACACCTTC CASRQGEVGYGYTF
NA TRBJ1-5 TRBV29-1 NA TGCAGCGTTGCCGGGGCCAATCAGCCCCAGCATTTT CSVAGANQPQHF
NA TRBJ1-2 TRBV7-2 NA TGTGCCAGCAGCTTAGGGGGGAACTATGGCTACACCTTC CASSLGGNYGYTF
NA TRBJ1-4 TRBV5-1 NA TGCGCCAGCAGCTTGTCTGGAAATGAAAAACTGTTTTTT CASSLSGNEKLFF
NA TRBJ2-1 TRBV7-8 TRBD2 TGTGCCAGCAGCTCAGCGGGAGGGCCCGGTGAGCAGTTCTTC CASSSAGGPGEQFF
NA TRBJ1-1 TRBV5-3 NA TGTGCCACCCCGGTTGGCCGACGCCACACTAAGTGGGCTTTCTTT CATPVGRRHTKWAFF
NA TRBJ2-7 TRBV27 TRBD2 TGTGCCAGCAGTGTAGGGACTAGCGGGAGGATCTACGAGCAGTACTTC CASSVGTSGRIYEQYF
NA TRBJ2-1 TRBV5-1 NA TGCGCCAGCAGCTCCCTCCGGGACGCATACAATGAGCAGTTCTTC CASSSLRDAYNEQFF
NA TRBJ2-2 TRBV2 NA TGTGCCAGCAGAGCCGGGACCAACACCGGGGAGCTGTTTTTT CASRAGTNTGELFF
NA TRBJ1-2 TRBV28 NA TGTGCCAGCAGTTTAAACCCGAGGAATGGCTACACCTTC CASSLNPRNGYTF
once TRBJ2-7 TRBV30 TRBD2 TGTGCCTGGAATAGCGGGAGCTCCTACGAGCAGTACTTC CAWNSGSSYEQYF
NA TRBJ1-1 TRBV6-5 TRBD1 TGTGCCAGCAGTCCGGGACAGGGCGCTTTCTTT CASSPGQGAFF
NA TRBJ1-1 TRBV9 TRBD1 TGTGCCAGCAGCGAGACAGGGTCCCTGAACACTGAAGCTTTCTTT CASSETGSLNTEAFF
NA TRBJ2-7 TRBV7-9 NA TGTGCCAGCAGCCCAGCTGGGACCTATGCCTACGAGCAGTACTTC CASSPAGTYAYEQYF
NA TRBJ1-5 TRBV28 TRBD1 TGTGCCAGCAGTTTGGGACAGGGGGTTTATCAGCCCCAGCATTTT CASSLGQGVYQPQHF
NA TRBJ2-5 TRBV4-2 NA TGTGCCAGCAGCCAGTCAGGTTCCCAAGAGACCCAGTACTTC CASSQSGSQETQYF
NA TRBJ1-4 TRBV28 NA TGTGCCAGCAGTTCTAACAGTGCCGAAAAACTGTTTTTT CASSSNSAEKLFF
NA TRBJ2-7 TRBV5-5 NA TGTGCCAGCAGCTTGGCATCGCTCTCCTACGAGCAGTACTTC CASSLASLSYEQYF
NA TRBJ2-3 TRBV20-1 TRBD2 TGCAGTGCTAGTTGGACTAGCGGGAGCATTACGCAGTATTTT CSASWTSGSITQYF
NA TRBJ2-7 TRBV11-2 TRBD2 TGTGCCAGCAGCGCTAGCGGAGCCTACGAGCAGTACTTC CASSASGAYEQYF
NA TRBJ1-5 TRBV6-5 NA TGTGCCAGCAGTTACGACGGGGTTACAAATCAGCCCCAGCATTTT CASSYDGVTNQPQHF
NA TRBJ2-7 TRBV24-1 TRBD2 TGTGCCACCAGTCAAGCGGGAGGGTATTACGAGCAGTACTTC CATSQAGGYYEQYF
NA TRBJ1-5 TRBV28 NA TGTGCCAGCAGTTTAGGTGGACCGCGCAATCAGCCCCAGCATTTT CASSLGGPRNQPQHF
NA TRBJ1-5 TRBV28 TRBD1 TGTGCCAGCAGTTCCCCTAGACAGGGCGGTAGTCAGCCCCAGCATTTT CASSSPRQGGSQPQHF
NA TRBJ1-6 TRBV19 TRBD1 TGTGCCAGCTCAGGGGGCGATAATTCACCCCTCCACTTT CASSGGDNSPLHF
NA TRBJ2-4 TRBV3-1/TRBV3-2 NA TGTGCCAGCAGCCACCAATTGGGAAATCGGTACTTC CASSHQLGNRYF
NA TRBJ2-5 TRBV7-9 TRBD2 TGTGCCAGCAGCTTCCCTAGCGGAGGAGAGACCCAGTACTTC CASSFPSGGETQYF
few TRBJ2-1 TRBV2 NA TGTGCCAGCAGGCCCGGGACCAACCTTAACAATGAGCAGTTCTTC CASRPGTNLNNEQFF
NA TRBJ1-1 TRBV28 TRBD1 TGTGCCAGCAAATCCCCGGGACAGACCACTGAAGCTTTCTTT CASKSPGQTTEAFF
NA TRBJ1-6 TRBV30 NA TGTGCCTGCCAGGGGCGTAAATATAATTCACCCCTCCACTTT CACQGRKYNSPLHF
NA TRBJ2-5 TRBV3-1/TRBV3-2 NA TGTGCCAGCAGCCAGGGACCCAATCGGAAGACCCAGTACTTC CASSQGPNRKTQYF
once TRBJ1-1 TRBV7-8 NA TGTGCCAGCAGCTTAGCAGGGATGCGAACTGAAGCTTTCTTT CASSLAGMRTEAFF
NA TRBJ2-7 TRBV19 NA TGTGCCAGTAGTATCGGCCCAAGCTCCTACGAGCAGTACTTC CASSIGPSSYEQYF
NA TRBJ1-2 TRBV9 NA TGTGCCAGCAGCGTAGGTCCGGACAGTAACTATGGCTACACCTTC CASSVGPDSNYGYTF